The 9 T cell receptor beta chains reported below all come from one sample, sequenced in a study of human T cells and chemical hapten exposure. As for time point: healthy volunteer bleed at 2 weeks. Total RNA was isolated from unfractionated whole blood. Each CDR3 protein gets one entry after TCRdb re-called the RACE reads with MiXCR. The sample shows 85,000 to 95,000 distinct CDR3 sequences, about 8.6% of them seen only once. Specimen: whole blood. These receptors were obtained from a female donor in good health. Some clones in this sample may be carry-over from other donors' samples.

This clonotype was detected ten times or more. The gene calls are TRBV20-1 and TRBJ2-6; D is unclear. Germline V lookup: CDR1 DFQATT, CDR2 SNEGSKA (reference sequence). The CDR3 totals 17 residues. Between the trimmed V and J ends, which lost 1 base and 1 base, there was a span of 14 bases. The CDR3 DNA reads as TGCAGTGCTAGAGCCCCCGCGCTAAGGTCTGGGGCCAACGTCCTGACTTTC. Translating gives CSARAPALRSGANVLTF.

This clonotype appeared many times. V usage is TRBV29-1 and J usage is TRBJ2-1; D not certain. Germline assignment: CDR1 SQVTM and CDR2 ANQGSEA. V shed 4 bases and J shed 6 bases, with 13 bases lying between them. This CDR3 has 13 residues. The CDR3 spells CSVGNSFVNEQFF. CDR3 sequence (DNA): TGCAGCGTTGGTAATAGTTTTGTCAATGAGCAGTTCTTC.

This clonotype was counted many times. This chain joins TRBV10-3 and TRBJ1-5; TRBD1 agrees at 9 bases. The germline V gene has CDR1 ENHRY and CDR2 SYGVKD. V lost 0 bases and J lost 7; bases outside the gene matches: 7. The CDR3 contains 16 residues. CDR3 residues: CAISESWTGDRQPQHF. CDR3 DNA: TGTGCCATCAGTGAGTCCTGGACAGGGGACAGGCAGCCCCAGCATTTT.

CDR3 sequence: CSARDLTGGNTEAFF. CDR3 nucleotides: TGCAGTGCTAGAGATTTGACAGGGGGCAACACTGAAGCTTTCTTT. V gene TRBV20-1 combines with J gene TRBJ1-1; 10 nucleotides match TRBD1. Trimming took 0 bases from V and 2 from J; bases not matched to a gene: 3. The CDR3 length is 15 residues. The germline V gene has CDR1 DFQATT and CDR2 SNEGSKA (reference sequence).

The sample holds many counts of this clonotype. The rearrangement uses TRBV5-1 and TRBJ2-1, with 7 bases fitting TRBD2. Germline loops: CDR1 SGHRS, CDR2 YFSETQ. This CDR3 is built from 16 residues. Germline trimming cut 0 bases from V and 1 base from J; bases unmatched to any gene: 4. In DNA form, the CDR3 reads TGCGCCAGCAGCTTGGAGGGGCGGGGGTCCTACAATGAGCAGTTCTTC. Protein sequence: CASSLEGRGSYNEQFF.

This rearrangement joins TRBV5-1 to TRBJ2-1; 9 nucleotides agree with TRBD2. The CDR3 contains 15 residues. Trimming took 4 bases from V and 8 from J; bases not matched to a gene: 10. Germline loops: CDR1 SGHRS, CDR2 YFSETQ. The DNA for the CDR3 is TGCGCCAGCAGCACAATAGCGGGGGAGAGCGATGAGCAGTTCTTC. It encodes CASSTIAGESDEQFF.

The CDR3 protein is CSAGTSGSTDTQYF. CDR3 nucleotides: TGCAGTGCCGGGACTAGCGGGAGCACAGATACGCAGTATTTT. This rearrangement joins TRBV20-1 to TRBJ2-3; 12 bases line up with TRBD2. V dropped 6 bases and J dropped 0; count of bases not matched to a gene: 1. The CDR3 extends over 14 amino acids. Germline CDR1 is DFQATT and CDR2 is SNEGSKA (reference sequence).

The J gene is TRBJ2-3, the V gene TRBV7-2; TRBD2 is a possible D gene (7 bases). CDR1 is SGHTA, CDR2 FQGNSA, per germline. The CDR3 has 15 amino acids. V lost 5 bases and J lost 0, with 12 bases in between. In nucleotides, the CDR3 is TGTGCCAGCAGCCGGAGCGGGACAAGCACAGATACGCAGTATTTT. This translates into CASSRSGTSTDTQYF.

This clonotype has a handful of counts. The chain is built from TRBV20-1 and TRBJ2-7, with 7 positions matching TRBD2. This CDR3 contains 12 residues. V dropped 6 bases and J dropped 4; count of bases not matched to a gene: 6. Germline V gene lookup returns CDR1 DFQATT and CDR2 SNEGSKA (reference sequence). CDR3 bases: TGCAGTGCCGGGGAGGGAGGTTACGAGCAGTACTTC. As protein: CSAGEGGYEQYF.